These T cell receptor beta chains were read from a single sample in a study of identical twins. Each CDR3 protein is one row after TCRdb ran MiXCR on the 5' RACE reads. The sample yields about 210,000 distinct CDR3 sequences, around 10% seen once. Sequencing used memory (CD45RO+) T cells sorted from blood. The receptors were gathered from a woman between 18 and 30 years old in good health. Both conserved end residues are part of each CDR3. A D gene is named only where the DNA matches it firmly. Where a row states a size, it is once, few, many or the class of an expanded clone; other rows omit it.

cdr3_nt cdr3_aa j_call d_call clone_size v_call
TGCAGTGCTAGAGATTCTACCGTCTACGAGCAGTACTTC CSARDSTVYEQYF TRBJ2-7 NA NA TRBV20-1
TGTGCCATCCCCGACTACGAGCAGTACTTC CAIPDYEQYF TRBJ2-7 NA many TRBV10-3
TGTGCCAGCAGCCGCCGACTCACCTACGAGCAGTACTTC CASSRRLTYEQYF TRBJ2-7 NA NA TRBV5-6
TGTGCCAGCAGTGAATTAGTGATATCGAGCTACCAAGAGACCCAGTACTTC CASSELVISSYQETQYF TRBJ2-5 NA many TRBV25-1
TGCAGTGCGACACTATCGGGACTGGATTACAATGAGCAGTTCTTC CSATLSGLDYNEQFF TRBJ2-1 NA few TRBV20-1
TGTGCCAGCAGCTCCGGTCACACTTCGAACACTGAAGCTTTCTTT CASSSGHTSNTEAFF TRBJ1-1 NA few TRBV28
TGTGCCAGCAGCCCAAGGGGTCAGGGCGGTTTGGGTAATTCACCCCTCCACTTT CASSPRGQGGLGNSPLHF TRBJ1-6 NA few TRBV11-2
TGCAGCGGAAACCGGGGACGGCTTCCAGGCTCCTACAATGAGCAGTTCTTC CSGNRGRLPGSYNEQFF TRBJ2-1 NA few TRBV29-1
TGTGCCTGGAAGGGGAACACTGAAGCTTTCTTT CAWKGNTEAFF TRBJ1-1 NA few TRBV30
TGTGCCAGCAGCTTAGCGGGGGGCGAGCAGTACTTC CASSLAGGEQYF TRBJ2-7 NA many TRBV7-9
TGTGCCAGCAGTTCAAAAACAGGGGGCTTCGCCTACGAGCAGTACTTC CASSSKTGGFAYEQYF TRBJ2-7 TRBD1 few TRBV27
TGTGCCAGCAGCTGGACTAGCGGGGGATACAATGAGCAGTTCTTC CASSWTSGGYNEQFF TRBJ2-1 TRBD2 few TRBV7-2
TGTGCCAGCAGTCTCCGCCGGGACTACAATGAGCAGTTCTTC CASSLRRDYNEQFF TRBJ2-1 NA few TRBV2
TGTGCCAGCAGCCCCGGCGGAACGAACACCGGGGAGCTGTTTTTT CASSPGGTNTGELFF TRBJ2-2 NA few TRBV7-8
TGTGCCAGCAGCCCTCGACTAGCGGGGGGCAGAGATACGCAGTATTTT CASSPRLAGGRDTQYF TRBJ2-3 TRBD2 few TRBV3-1
TGTGCCATCAGTGGAGGCCTGGGCACGTGGACAGATACGCAGTATTTT CAISGGLGTWTDTQYF TRBJ2-3 NA NA TRBV10-3
TGCAGTGCTGGTCCCGGGACTAGCGATTACAATGAGCAGTTCTTC CSAGPGTSDYNEQFF TRBJ2-1 TRBD2 NA TRBV20-1
TGTGCCAGCTCACCAAAGTACAGGGGGGACAATGAGCAGTTCTTC CASSPKYRGDNEQFF TRBJ2-1 TRBD1 NA TRBV18
TGTGCCAGCAATCGTCTCGGGGGAACTAATGAAAAACTGTTTTTT CASNRLGGTNEKLFF TRBJ1-4 NA few TRBV27
TGCGCCAGTGACGAGGGGGCTGGTACCGGGGAGCTGTTTTTT CASDEGAGTGELFF TRBJ2-2 TRBD1 few TRBV5-1
TGCAGCGTTCAACAGGGGGTCTACGAGCAGTACTTC CSVQQGVYEQYF TRBJ2-7 TRBD1 once TRBV29-1
TGTGCCATCAGTGGTCGACAGGGGATTGGTGAGACCCAGTACTTC CAISGRQGIGETQYF TRBJ2-5 TRBD1 few TRBV10-3
TGCAGTGCTAGGAGGACAGGGGGCACAGATACGCAGTATTTT CSARRTGGTDTQYF TRBJ2-3 TRBD1 few TRBV20-1
TGCGCCAGCAGTTCCTTGGAGGGGGCTGGAGGTGAGCAGTTCTTC CASSSLEGAGGEQFF TRBJ2-1 NA NA TRBV5-1
TGTGCCAGCAGTCCCTTAAGAGGGAACTCCTACAATGAGCAGTTCTTC CASSPLRGNSYNEQFF TRBJ2-1 NA many TRBV12-3/TRBV12-4
TGTGCCAGCAGCCCCGTGGTCACCGGGGAGCTGTTTTTT CASSPVVTGELFF TRBJ2-2 NA once TRBV5-6
TGTGCCTGGAGTCCACTCCCCCGGGAGACAGGGAGGGAGCTGTTTTTT CAWSPLPRETGRELFF TRBJ2-2 NA few TRBV30
TGTGCAAGTCTGTGGAGCTCCTACAATGAGCAGTTCTTC CASLWSSYNEQFF TRBJ2-1 NA NA TRBV12-2
TGCAGTGCTAGAGAACAGTACTCTGGAAACACCATATATTTT CSAREQYSGNTIYF TRBJ1-3 NA few TRBV20-1
TGTGCCAGCACCCCTACGGGGGATCCGGAGACCCAGTACTTC CASTPTGDPETQYF TRBJ2-5 NA many TRBV28
TGTGCCAGCAGCTTAGATAAGGCGAACACTGAAGCTTTCTTT CASSLDKANTEAFF TRBJ1-1 NA NA TRBV7-2
TGTGCCACGAGGGGAAGCGAAATGTACTTC CATRGSEMYF TRBJ2-7 NA few TRBV21-1
TGTGCCAGCAGTTTAGCGCTCTCGGGTCATGGCTACACCTTC CASSLALSGHGYTF TRBJ1-2 NA many TRBV12-3/TRBV12-4
TGTGCCAGCAGAGAGGTAGGGGGATCCTACGAGCAGTACTTC CASREVGGSYEQYF TRBJ2-7 NA few TRBV28
TGTGCCATCAGTGAGTCGAACGGTTACTCCTACGAGCAGTACTTC CAISESNGYSYEQYF TRBJ2-7 NA NA TRBV10-3
TGCAGTGCCCCATCCGGGACAGGGAGACAGGTCACCTTC CSAPSGTGRQVTF TRBJ1-2 TRBD1 once TRBV20-1
TGTGCCAGCACCCTGGGGGGGGACACCTTGAATGAGCAGTTCTTC CASTLGGDTLNEQFF TRBJ2-1 NA few TRBV2
TGTGCCAGCAGTTTCGGGAGAGGAAACACCATATATTTT CASSFGRGNTIYF TRBJ1-3 NA NA TRBV6-6